This entry lists 20 T cell receptor beta chains sequenced from one sample in a study of T-cell reconstitution after alpha-beta-depleted transplantation in children. A TCRbeta library incorporating unique molecular identifiers was prepared. TCRdb processed the PCR reads anew with MiXCR; each CDR3 protein has one entry. This sample has 200,000 to 250,000 distinct CDR3 sequences, with around 7.5% found just once. This sample comprised PBMCs, mostly from graft donor cells, obtained 180 days after TCRalphabeta/CD19-depleted stem cell transplant. The receptors stem from a male patient aged 10 to 17 who had a stem cell transplant for acute lymphoblastic leukemia, so the T cells may come from the graft donor.

This clonotype was observed many times. The V gene is TRBV6-1, the J gene TRBJ1-1; 7 bases align to TRBD1. This CDR3 comprises 12 residues. CDR1 is MNHNS and CDR2 is SASEGT in the germline V gene. V was pared by 7 bases and J by 11 bases, with 10 bases of the junction left unmatched. The CDR3 region has the DNA TGTGCCAGCATCCCGGGGGCCAGGGGGGCTTTCTTT. Protein sequence: CASIPGARGAFF.

This clonotype has at least ten counts. V is TRBV20-1 and J is TRBJ2-2; D is uncertain. V lost 1 base and J lost 3, with 9 bases in between. The CDR3 totals 14 residues. The germline V gene has CDR1 DFQATT and CDR2 SNEGSKA (reference sequence). CDR3 region: CSARGQKDTGELFF. The CDR3, as DNA: TGCAGTGCTAGAGGGCAGAAAGACACCGGGGAGCTGTTTTTT.

This clonotype occurred a few times. The chain carries TRBV12-3 or TRBV12-4 and TRBJ2-2; the match to TRBD1 covers 10 bases. Germline trimming cut 5 bases from V and 4 bases from J; bases unmatched to any gene: 4. CDR3 length: 15 amino acids. The CDR3 protein is CASSRDRGRTGELFF. CDR3 nucleotide sequence: TGTGCCAGCAGTCGAGACAGGGGGCGCACCGGGGAGCTGTTTTTT.

This clonotype was seen ten or more times. V and J are TRBV6-5 and TRBJ1-5; D gene ambiguous. Trimming stripped 3 bases from V and 6 bases from J, with 6 bases between. The CDR3 consists of 12 residues. The germline V gene has CDR1 MNHEY and CDR2 SVGAGI. The CDR3 region is CASSYGSQPQHF. The CDR3 DNA reads TGTGCCAGCAGTTATGGAAGTCAGCCCCAGCATTTT.

This clonotype was counted at least ten times. CDR3 coding DNA: TGTGCCACCAGTGATCCCCGGACCGCCACCGGGGAGCTGTTTTTT. Translating gives CATSDPRTATGELFF. This chain joins TRBV24-1 and TRBJ2-2, with no clear D. In germline, CDR1 is KGHDR, CDR2 SFDVKD. Trimming removed 3 bases from V and 4 bases from J, with 11 bases in between. The CDR3 totals 15 residues.

This clonotype came up many times. The chain joins TRBV28 to TRBJ2-5; D might be TRBD2 (6 bases). With 4 bases removed from V and 1 base from J, the gap between germline ends came to 16 bases. Germline CDR1 MDHEN, CDR2 SYDVKM. CDR3 length: 16 amino acids. CDR3 residues: CASSSLISGGQETQYF. In DNA, the CDR3 is TGTGCCAGCAGTTCCCTTATTAGCGGAGGCCAAGAGACCCAGTACTTC.

This clonotype was found many times. The gene calls are TRBV29-1 and TRBJ2-7; 7 bases are a match to TRBD2. Germline values: CDR1 SQVTM, CDR2 ANQGSEA. The CDR3 has 15 amino acids. J gave up 3 bases and V 4 bases, and 12 bases lay outside the gene matches. The CDR3 nucleotides are TGCAGCGTTGTGTCCCGGCTAGCGGAAAACTACGAGCAGTACTTC. This encodes CSVVSRLAENYEQYF.

This clonotype has a count of ten or more. CDR3 coding DNA: TGTGCCATCAGTCCTCTAGCGGGCTCGAATTCGGATGAGCAGTTCTTC. Translated, it gives CAISPLAGSNSDEQFF. The rearrangement uses TRBV10-3 and TRBJ2-1, with 8 positions matching TRBD2. This CDR3 contains 16 residues. V lost 5 bases to trimming and J lost 8 bases; unmatched junction nucleotides: 14. Germline V gene sequence: CDR1 ENHRY, CDR2 SYGVKD.

This clonotype was seen repeatedly, ten times or more. V and J are TRBV5-1 and TRBJ2-7; D may be TRBD1 or TRBD2 (5 bases each). V lost 5 bases and J 3 bases, leaving 15 bases between the germline ends. Germline V gene sequence: CDR1 SGHRS, CDR2 YFSETQ. The CDR3 has 14 amino acids. CDR3 in amino acids: CASRWAAGSYEQYF. CDR3 nucleotides: TGCGCCAGCAGATGGGCCGCAGGGAGCTACGAGCAGTACTTC.

Many counts were recorded for this clonotype. The V gene is TRBV2, the J gene TRBJ2-5; D assignment may be TRBD1 or TRBD2 (6 bases each). V gave up 8 bases and J gave up 5 bases, with 18 bases separating them. Per germline, CDR1 SNHLY and CDR2 FYNNEI. The CDR3 runs to 14 residues. CDR3 residues: CASWGAGSLETQYF. The CDR3 DNA sequence: TGTGCCAGCTGGGGGGCTGGAAGTTTGGAGACCCAGTACTTC.

At least ten counts were recorded for this clonotype. CDR3 residues: CASSPRTSGAQETQYF. The CDR3 coding sequence is TGTGCCAGCAGTCCCCGGACTAGCGGGGCGCAAGAGACCCAGTACTTC. The chain combines TRBV6-1 with TRBJ2-5; 12 nucleotides line up with TRBD2. Germline loops: CDR1 MNHNS, CDR2 SASEGT. Trimming took 5 bases from V and 2 from J; bases not matched to a gene: 6. The CDR3 loop spans 16 amino acids.

This clonotype was picked up many times. The chain combines TRBV29-1 with TRBJ2-1; the match to TRBD1 covers 8 bases. The length of the CDR3 is 13 residues. Germline CDR1 SQVTM, CDR2 ANQGSEA. V shed 4 bases, J shed 8 bases, and the junction held 7 bases outside the gene matches. The CDR3 bases are TGCAGCGTTGTAGGCAGGGGGCGTGATGAGCAGTTCTTC. Amino acids: CSVVGRGRDEQFF.

This clonotype appeared many times. The gene calls are TRBV7-2 and TRBJ1-1; D may be TRBD1 (5 bases). Germline V CDR1 and CDR2: SGHTA, FQGNSA. CDR3 length equals 17 residues. Trimming cost V 1 base and J 1 base, with 16 bases left between them. CDR3 protein: CASSLGGDSWGNTEAFF. For the CDR3, the DNA is TGTGCCAGCAGCTTAGGGGGTGACAGCTGGGGGAACACTGAAGCTTTCTTT.

To note about this clonotype: A read error may be the cause here, since a much bigger clone is one base away. V gene TRBV11-2 combines with J gene TRBJ1-1, with 8 bases aligning to TRBD1. Germline-derived CDR1 and CDR2 are SGHAT and FQNNGV. This CDR3 region has 15 residues. CDR3 amino acids: CASSFSMDRASRAYF. The CDR3 coding sequence is TGTGCCAGCAGCTTTTCTATGGACAGGGCAAGCAGAGCTTACTTT. Filled out from reference TRBV11-2 and TRBJ1-1, the complete variable domain reads EAGVAQSPRYKIIEKRQSVAFWCNPISGHATLYWYQQILGQGPKLLIQFQNNGVVDDSQLPKDRFSAERLKGVDSTLKIQPAKLEDSAVYLCASSFSMDRASRAYFGQGTRLTVV.

The V call is TRBV19, the J call TRBJ1-5; possible D gene TRBD1, 6 bases. The CDR3 length is 13 residues. V lost 5 bases and J 6 bases, leaving 11 bases between the germline ends. Germline lookup yields CDR1 LNHDA and CDR2 SQIVND (reference sequence). This CDR3 is CASSQDSLQPQHF. The CDR3 nucleotides read TGTGCCAGTAGTCAGGACAGTCTTCAGCCCCAGCATTTT.

This clonotype was seen repeatedly, ten times or more. The CDR3 DNA follows: TGCAGCGTTGAAGGGACTAGCGGGTTGATCTACAATGAGCAGTTCTTC. It codes for CSVEGTSGLIYNEQFF. The V gene is TRBV29-1, the J gene TRBJ2-1; 11 bases match TRBD2. V was clipped by 1 base and J by 3 bases; unmatched bases: 5. The CDR3 is 16 amino acids. Per the germline V gene, CDR1 is SQVTM and CDR2 is ANQGSEA.

This clonotype occurred many times. The chain carries TRBV5-5 and TRBJ2-2, with TRBD1 matching 9 bases. V lost 3 bases and J lost 1; bases outside the gene matches: 7. The CDR3 extends over 17 amino acids. The germline gives CDR1 SGHKS, CDR2 YYEKEE (reference sequence). DNA for the CDR3: TGTGCCAGCAGCTCTCTCCGGGGACAGGGGAACACCGGGGAGCTGTTTTTT. This encodes CASSSLRGQGNTGELFF.

This clonotype was counted at least ten times. V gene TRBV9 combines with J gene TRBJ2-1; no clear D. Germline CDR1 reads SGDLS; CDR2 reads YYNGEE. V lost 0 bases, J lost 2 bases, and 9 bases lay in between. This CDR3 has 15 residues. The CDR3 protein is CASSVGRETYNEQFF. The CDR3 DNA sequence: TGTGCCAGCAGCGTAGGTCGCGAAACCTACAATGAGCAGTTCTTC.

The sample holds many counts of this clonotype. The rearrangement joins TRBV6-1 to TRBJ2-7; 9 bases fit TRBD2. The J segment lost 2 bases and the V segment lost 4 bases, leaving 6 bases of the junction unmatched. The length of the CDR3 is 15 residues. Germline loops: CDR1 MNHNS, CDR2 SASEGT. CDR3 amino acids: CASSAWRGGPYEQYF. For the CDR3, the DNA is TGTGCCAGCAGTGCTTGGCGGGGGGGGCCCTACGAGCAGTACTTC.

This clonotype was seen repeatedly, ten times or more. J is TRBJ2-7 and V is TRBV12-3 or TRBV12-4, with a tentative D call TRBD1 (5 bases). The CDR3 runs to 13 residues. Trimming pared 11 bases from V and 0 bases from J, leaving 14 bases between. This CDR3 is CACCDSTSYEQYF. The CDR3 DNA reads as TGTGCCTGTTGCGACAGCACCTCCTACGAGCAGTACTTC.